This T cell receptor (beta chain) was recovered during a study of breast tumors, draining lymph nodes, adjacent tissues. Study conclusions and caveats: Tumor T cell lymph node origin was a supported hypothesis, not proven. Luminal-like breast cancer showed significantly greater tumor-nontumor repertoire similarity than basal-like breast cancer did. Compared with lymph nodes, tumors were less diverse; compared with nontumor tissue, more.

TCRdb reanalysed the multiplex PCR reads using MiXCR and keeps one entry per CDR3 protein. The sample contains over 200,000 distinct CDR3 sequences, around 34% of which appear only once. The sample holds a few counts of this clonotype. As yet, its antigen is unknown. Germline V gene sequence: CDR1 MNHNS, CDR2 SASEGT. The CDR3 covers 13 residues. Trimming shortened V by 1 base and J by 4 bases, and 7 bases separated the two germline ends. Breast cancer patients provided tissue from their axillary draining lymph nodes. Sequencing was done on a sample of axillary lymph node tissue. This clonotype originated in a female donor with breast cancer. Some clones in this sample may be carry-over from other donors' samples. V and J are TRBV6-1 and TRBJ1-2; D remains ambiguous. The CDR3, as DNA: TGTGCCAGCAGTGAAGAACAGAGCTATGGCTACACCTTC. Residues: CASSEEQSYGYTF.